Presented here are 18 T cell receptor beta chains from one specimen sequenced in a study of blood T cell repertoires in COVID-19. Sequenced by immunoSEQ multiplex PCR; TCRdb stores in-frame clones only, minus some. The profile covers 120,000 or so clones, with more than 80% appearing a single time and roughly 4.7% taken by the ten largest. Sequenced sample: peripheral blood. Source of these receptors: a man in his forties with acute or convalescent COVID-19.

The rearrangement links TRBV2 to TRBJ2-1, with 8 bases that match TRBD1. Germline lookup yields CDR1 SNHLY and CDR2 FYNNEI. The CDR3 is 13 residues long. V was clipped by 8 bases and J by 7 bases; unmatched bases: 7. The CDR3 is CASRTDRANEQFF. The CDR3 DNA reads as TGTGCCAGCCGGACGGACAGGGCGAATGAGCAGTTCTTC.

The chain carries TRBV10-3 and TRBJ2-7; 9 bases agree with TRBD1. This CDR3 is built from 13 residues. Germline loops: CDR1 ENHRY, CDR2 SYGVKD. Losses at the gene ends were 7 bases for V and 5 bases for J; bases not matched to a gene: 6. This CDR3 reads CAITRDRADEQYF. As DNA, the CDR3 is TGTGCCATCACCCGGGACAGGGCGGACGAGCAGTACTTC.

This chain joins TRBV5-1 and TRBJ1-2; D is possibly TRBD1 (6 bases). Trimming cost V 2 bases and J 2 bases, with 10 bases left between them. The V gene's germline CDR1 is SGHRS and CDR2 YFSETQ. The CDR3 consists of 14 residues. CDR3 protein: CASSLSGDNYGYTF. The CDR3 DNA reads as TGCGCCAGCAGCTTATCAGGGGACAACTATGGCTACACCTTC.

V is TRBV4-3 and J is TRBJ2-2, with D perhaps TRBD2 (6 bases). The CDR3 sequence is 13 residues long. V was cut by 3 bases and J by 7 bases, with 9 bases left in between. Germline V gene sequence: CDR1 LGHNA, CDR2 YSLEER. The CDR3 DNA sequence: TGCGCCAGCAGCCACTTGGGGGGCGGGGAGCTGTTTTTT. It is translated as CASSHLGGGELFF.

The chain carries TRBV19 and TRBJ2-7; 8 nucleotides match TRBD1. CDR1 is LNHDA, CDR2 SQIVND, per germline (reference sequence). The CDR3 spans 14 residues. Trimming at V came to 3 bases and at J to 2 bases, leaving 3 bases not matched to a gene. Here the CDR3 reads CASSMGTGTYEQYF. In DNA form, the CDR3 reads TGTGCCAGTAGTATGGGGACAGGTACCTACGAGCAGTACTTC.

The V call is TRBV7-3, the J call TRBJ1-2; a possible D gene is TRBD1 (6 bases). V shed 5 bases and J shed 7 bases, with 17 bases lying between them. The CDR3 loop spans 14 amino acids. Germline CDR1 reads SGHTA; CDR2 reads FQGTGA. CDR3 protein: CASSPRPGVSGYTF. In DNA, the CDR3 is TGTGCCAGCAGCCCCCGTCCAGGGGTCTCTGGCTACACCTTC.

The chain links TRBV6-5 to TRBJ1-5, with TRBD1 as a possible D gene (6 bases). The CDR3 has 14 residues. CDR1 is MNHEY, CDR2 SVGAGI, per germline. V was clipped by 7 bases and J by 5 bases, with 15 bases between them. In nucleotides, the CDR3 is TGTGCCAGCAAGCGTTCGAACAGGGATCAGCCCCAGCATTTT. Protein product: CASKRSNRDQPQHF.

The CDR3 bases are TGTGCCAGCAGCTTGCCGGGACTAGCGGGGATAAATGAGCAGTTCTTC. This translates into CASSLPGLAGINEQFF. The gene calls are TRBV7-2 and TRBJ2-1; 13 bases are a match to TRBD2. V dropped 3 bases and J dropped 7; count of bases not matched to a gene: 6. This CDR3 is built from 16 residues. From germline, CDR1 is SGHTA and CDR2 FQGNSA.

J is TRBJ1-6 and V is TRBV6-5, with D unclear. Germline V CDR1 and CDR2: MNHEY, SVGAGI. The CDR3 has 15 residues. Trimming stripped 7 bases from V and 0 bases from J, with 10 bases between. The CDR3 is CASTLMSSYNSPLHF. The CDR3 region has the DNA TGTGCCAGCACCCTAATGAGCTCCTATAATTCACCCCTCCACTTT.

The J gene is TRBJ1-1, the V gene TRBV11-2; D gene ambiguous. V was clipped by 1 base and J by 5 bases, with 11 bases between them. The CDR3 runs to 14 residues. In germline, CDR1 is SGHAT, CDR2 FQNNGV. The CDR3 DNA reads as TGTGCCAGCAGCTTAGTCGGTGGGAGTACTGAAGCTTTCTTT. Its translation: CASSLVGGSTEAFF.

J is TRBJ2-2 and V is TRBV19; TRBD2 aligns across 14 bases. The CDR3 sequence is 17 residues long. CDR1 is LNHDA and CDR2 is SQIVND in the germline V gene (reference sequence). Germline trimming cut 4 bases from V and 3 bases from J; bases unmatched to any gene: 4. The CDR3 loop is CASSKSGLAGDTGELFF. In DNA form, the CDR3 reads TGTGCCAGTAGTAAATCGGGACTAGCGGGAGACACCGGGGAGCTGTTTTTT. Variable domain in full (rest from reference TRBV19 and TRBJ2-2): DGGITQSPKYLFRKEGQNVTLSCEQNLNHDAMYWYRQDPGQGLRLIYYSQIVNDFQKGDIAEGYSVSREKKESFPLTVTSAQKNPTAFYLCASSKSGLAGDTGELFFGEGSRLTVL.

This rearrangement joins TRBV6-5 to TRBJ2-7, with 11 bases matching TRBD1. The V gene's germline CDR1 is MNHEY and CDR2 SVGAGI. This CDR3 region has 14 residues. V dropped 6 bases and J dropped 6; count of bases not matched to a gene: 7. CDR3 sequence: CASRRTGGEGEQYF. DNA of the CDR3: TGTGCCAGCAGAAGGACAGGGGGCGAGGGCGAGCAGTACTTC.

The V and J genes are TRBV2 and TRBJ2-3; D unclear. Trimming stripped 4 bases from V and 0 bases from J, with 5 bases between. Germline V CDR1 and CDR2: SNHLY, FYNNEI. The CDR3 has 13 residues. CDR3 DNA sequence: TGTGCCAGCAGTGGGAGCAGCACAGATACGCAGTATTTT. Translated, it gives CASSGSSTDTQYF.

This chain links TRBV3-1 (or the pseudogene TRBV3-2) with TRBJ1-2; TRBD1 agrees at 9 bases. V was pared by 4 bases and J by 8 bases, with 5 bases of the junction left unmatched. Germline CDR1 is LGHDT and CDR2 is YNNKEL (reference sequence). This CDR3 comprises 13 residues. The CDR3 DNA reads TGTGCCAGCAGCCTAACAGGGGGCTGGGGCTACACCTTC. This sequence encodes CASSLTGGWGYTF.

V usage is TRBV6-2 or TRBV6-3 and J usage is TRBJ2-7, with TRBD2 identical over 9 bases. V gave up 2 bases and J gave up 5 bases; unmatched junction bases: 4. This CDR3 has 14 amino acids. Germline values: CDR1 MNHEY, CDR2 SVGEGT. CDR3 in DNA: TGTGCCAGCAGTTACATAGCGGGAGCGGACGAGCAGTACTTC. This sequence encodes CASSYIAGADEQYF.

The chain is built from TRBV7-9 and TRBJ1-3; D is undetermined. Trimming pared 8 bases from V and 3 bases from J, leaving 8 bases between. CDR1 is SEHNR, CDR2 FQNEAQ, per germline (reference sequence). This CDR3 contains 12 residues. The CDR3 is CASVGDGNTIYF. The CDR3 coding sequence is TGTGCCAGCGTCGGGGATGGAAACACCATATATTTT.

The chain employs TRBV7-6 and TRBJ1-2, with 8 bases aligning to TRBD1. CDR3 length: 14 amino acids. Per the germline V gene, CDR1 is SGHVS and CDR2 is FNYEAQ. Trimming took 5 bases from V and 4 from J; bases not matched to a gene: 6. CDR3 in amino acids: CASSAGGAGYGYTF. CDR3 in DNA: TGTGCCAGCAGCGCAGGGGGCGCTGGCTATGGCTACACCTTC. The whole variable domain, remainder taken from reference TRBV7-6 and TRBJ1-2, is GAGVSQSPRYKVTKRGQDVALRCDPISGHVSLYWYRQALGQGPEFLTYFNYEAQQDKSGLPNDRFSAERPEGSISTLTIQRTEQRDSAMYRCASSAGGAGYGYTFGSGTRLTVV.

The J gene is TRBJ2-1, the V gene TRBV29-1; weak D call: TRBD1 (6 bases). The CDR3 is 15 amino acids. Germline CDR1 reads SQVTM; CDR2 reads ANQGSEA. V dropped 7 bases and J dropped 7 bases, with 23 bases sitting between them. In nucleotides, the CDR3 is TGCAGCGGCCCCCTTTTATCAGGGGTGATGAATGAGCAGTTCTTC. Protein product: CSGPLLSGVMNEQFF.